The 10 T cell receptor beta chains in this list originate from one sample, sequenced in a study of glioma-infiltrating T cells. Using RNA template, CDR3s of TCR alpha and beta were amplified with iRepertoire arm-PCR. TCRdb processed the multiplex PCR reads anew with MiXCR; each CDR3 protein has one entry. The sample shows fewer than 250,000 distinct CDR3 sequences, over 25% of them seen only once. What was sequenced was glioma tissue, nonneoplastic brain tissue, or PBMCs (not recorded which). Source of these receptors: a human donor with low-grade glioma or glioblastoma, undergoing nonglioma brain surgery, or in good health (not recorded which).

Points on this clonotype: The junction and the germline gene differ at one end; a read error may be behind it. This rearrangement joins TRBV6-2 or TRBV6-3 to TRBJ1-2, with 9 bases that match TRBD1. This CDR3 has 13 amino acids. In germline, CDR1 is MNHEY, CDR2 SVGEGT. The CDR3 DNA follows: TGTGCCAGCAGGCCAACAGGGGGCTATGGCCACACCTTC. Translation: CASRPTGGYGHTF.

As for this clonotype: One end of the junction is discordant with germline, which a read error may explain. This chain links TRBV15 with TRBJ1-6; D is possibly TRBD1 (5 bases). Germline V gene data show CDR1 as LNHNV and CDR2 as YYDKDF (reference sequence). This CDR3 has 15 residues. The CDR3 DNA is TGTACCACCAGCAGAGATCATGGGGCAGATTCACCCCTCCACTTT. Its protein product is CTTSRDHGADSPLHF.

The genes are TRBV3-1 and TRBJ1-1; perhaps TRBD1 as D (5 bases). V was cut by 3 bases and J by 10 bases, with 12 bases left in between. The CDR3 has 12 amino acids. Looked up from germline, CDR1 is LGHDT and CDR2 is YNNKEL (reference sequence). The CDR3 sequence: CASSHAGLGAFF. In nucleotides, the CDR3 is TGTGCCAGCAGCCACGCGGGGCTTGGAGCTTTCTTT.

A word on this clonotype: The junction differs from germline at one of its ends, possibly a read error. The V gene is TRBV27, the J gene TRBJ2-1, with D perhaps matching TRBD2 (5 bases). The CDR3 is made up of 13 amino acids. CDR1 and CDR2 (germline): MNHEY, SMNVEV (reference sequence). CDR3 protein: CARSQAFGDEQFF. CDR3 bases: TGCGCCAGAAGCCAAGCATTCGGGGATGAGCAGTTCTTC.

The chain recombines TRBV4-2 with TRBJ2-5; the D is unclear. With 4 bases removed from V and 2 bases from J, the gap between germline ends came to 17 bases. This CDR3 is built from 16 residues. CDR1 is LGHNA, CDR2 YNFKEQ, per germline. CDR3: CASSPGMTELQETQYF. The CDR3 nucleotides read TGTGCCAGCAGCCCTGGAATGACCGAACTACAAGAGACCCAGTACTTC.

This clonotype was recorded many times. The genes are TRBV7-2 and TRBJ1-2; 7 nucleotides align to TRBD1. Germline trimming cut 5 bases from V and 2 bases from J; bases unmatched to any gene: 20. The CDR3 consists of 19 residues. Germline V gene data show CDR1 as SGHTA and CDR2 as FQGNSA. CDR3 sequence reads: CASSPRRGQSSAYNYGYTF. For the CDR3, the DNA is TGTGCCAGCAGCCCTCGGCGGGGACAGTCTTCGGCCTACAACTATGGCTACACCTTC.

This clonotype occurred many times. The chain recombines TRBV10-3 with TRBJ2-1; D is unresolved. V dropped 0 bases and J dropped 7 bases, with 7 bases sitting between them. Germline V CDR1 and CDR2: ENHRY, SYGVKD. The CDR3 is made up of 13 amino acids. CDR3 region: CAISESRLNEQFF. CDR3 bases: TGTGCCATCAGTGAGTCGAGGTTGAATGAGCAGTTCTTC.

This clonotype showed up just a few times. The chain employs TRBV7-3 and TRBJ2-1; perhaps TRBD2 as D (6 bases). The V and J ends lost 3 bases and 0 bases respectively, with 9 bases between them. The CDR3 is 15 amino acids. Germline CDR1 is SGHTA and CDR2 is FQGTGA. As DNA, the CDR3 is TGTGCCAGCAGCTTCCTAGCGAGCTCCTACAATGAGCAGTTCTTC. It encodes CASSFLASSYNEQFF.

The chain combines TRBV5-1 with TRBJ2-5; 8 bases are a match to TRBD2. Germline CDR1 SGHRS, CDR2 YFSETQ. The CDR3 has 15 residues. Trimming at V came to 0 bases and at J to 2 bases, leaving 3 bases not matched to a gene. Here the CDR3 DNA reads TGCGCCAGCAGCTTGGAACTAGCGGAGCAAGAGACCCAGTACTTC. This encodes CASSLELAEQETQYF.

This clonotype appeared many times. The chain combines TRBV24-1 with TRBJ2-7; 7 nucleotides match TRBD1. CDR3 length: 15 residues. V was pared by 5 bases and J by 2 bases, with 8 bases of the junction left unmatched. Germline assignment: CDR1 KGHDR and CDR2 SFDVKD. CDR3 residues: CATSGGPGQTYEQYF. The CDR3 DNA reads TGTGCCACCAGTGGAGGTCCGGGACAGACCTACGAGCAGTACTTC.